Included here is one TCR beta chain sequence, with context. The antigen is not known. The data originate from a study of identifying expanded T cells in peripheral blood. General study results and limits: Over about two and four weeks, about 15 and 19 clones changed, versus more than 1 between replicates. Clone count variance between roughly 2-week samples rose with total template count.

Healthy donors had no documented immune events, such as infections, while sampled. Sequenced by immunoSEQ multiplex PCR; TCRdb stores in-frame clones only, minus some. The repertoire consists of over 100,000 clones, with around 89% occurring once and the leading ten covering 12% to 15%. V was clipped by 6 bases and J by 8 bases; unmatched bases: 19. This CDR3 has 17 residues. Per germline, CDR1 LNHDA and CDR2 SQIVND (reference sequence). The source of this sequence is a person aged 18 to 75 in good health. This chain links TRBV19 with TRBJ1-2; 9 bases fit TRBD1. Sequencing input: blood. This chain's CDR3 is CASRLQGAARIMEGYTF. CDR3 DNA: TGTGCCAGTAGACTACAGGGGGCAGCCCGAATCATGGAAGGCTACACCTTC.